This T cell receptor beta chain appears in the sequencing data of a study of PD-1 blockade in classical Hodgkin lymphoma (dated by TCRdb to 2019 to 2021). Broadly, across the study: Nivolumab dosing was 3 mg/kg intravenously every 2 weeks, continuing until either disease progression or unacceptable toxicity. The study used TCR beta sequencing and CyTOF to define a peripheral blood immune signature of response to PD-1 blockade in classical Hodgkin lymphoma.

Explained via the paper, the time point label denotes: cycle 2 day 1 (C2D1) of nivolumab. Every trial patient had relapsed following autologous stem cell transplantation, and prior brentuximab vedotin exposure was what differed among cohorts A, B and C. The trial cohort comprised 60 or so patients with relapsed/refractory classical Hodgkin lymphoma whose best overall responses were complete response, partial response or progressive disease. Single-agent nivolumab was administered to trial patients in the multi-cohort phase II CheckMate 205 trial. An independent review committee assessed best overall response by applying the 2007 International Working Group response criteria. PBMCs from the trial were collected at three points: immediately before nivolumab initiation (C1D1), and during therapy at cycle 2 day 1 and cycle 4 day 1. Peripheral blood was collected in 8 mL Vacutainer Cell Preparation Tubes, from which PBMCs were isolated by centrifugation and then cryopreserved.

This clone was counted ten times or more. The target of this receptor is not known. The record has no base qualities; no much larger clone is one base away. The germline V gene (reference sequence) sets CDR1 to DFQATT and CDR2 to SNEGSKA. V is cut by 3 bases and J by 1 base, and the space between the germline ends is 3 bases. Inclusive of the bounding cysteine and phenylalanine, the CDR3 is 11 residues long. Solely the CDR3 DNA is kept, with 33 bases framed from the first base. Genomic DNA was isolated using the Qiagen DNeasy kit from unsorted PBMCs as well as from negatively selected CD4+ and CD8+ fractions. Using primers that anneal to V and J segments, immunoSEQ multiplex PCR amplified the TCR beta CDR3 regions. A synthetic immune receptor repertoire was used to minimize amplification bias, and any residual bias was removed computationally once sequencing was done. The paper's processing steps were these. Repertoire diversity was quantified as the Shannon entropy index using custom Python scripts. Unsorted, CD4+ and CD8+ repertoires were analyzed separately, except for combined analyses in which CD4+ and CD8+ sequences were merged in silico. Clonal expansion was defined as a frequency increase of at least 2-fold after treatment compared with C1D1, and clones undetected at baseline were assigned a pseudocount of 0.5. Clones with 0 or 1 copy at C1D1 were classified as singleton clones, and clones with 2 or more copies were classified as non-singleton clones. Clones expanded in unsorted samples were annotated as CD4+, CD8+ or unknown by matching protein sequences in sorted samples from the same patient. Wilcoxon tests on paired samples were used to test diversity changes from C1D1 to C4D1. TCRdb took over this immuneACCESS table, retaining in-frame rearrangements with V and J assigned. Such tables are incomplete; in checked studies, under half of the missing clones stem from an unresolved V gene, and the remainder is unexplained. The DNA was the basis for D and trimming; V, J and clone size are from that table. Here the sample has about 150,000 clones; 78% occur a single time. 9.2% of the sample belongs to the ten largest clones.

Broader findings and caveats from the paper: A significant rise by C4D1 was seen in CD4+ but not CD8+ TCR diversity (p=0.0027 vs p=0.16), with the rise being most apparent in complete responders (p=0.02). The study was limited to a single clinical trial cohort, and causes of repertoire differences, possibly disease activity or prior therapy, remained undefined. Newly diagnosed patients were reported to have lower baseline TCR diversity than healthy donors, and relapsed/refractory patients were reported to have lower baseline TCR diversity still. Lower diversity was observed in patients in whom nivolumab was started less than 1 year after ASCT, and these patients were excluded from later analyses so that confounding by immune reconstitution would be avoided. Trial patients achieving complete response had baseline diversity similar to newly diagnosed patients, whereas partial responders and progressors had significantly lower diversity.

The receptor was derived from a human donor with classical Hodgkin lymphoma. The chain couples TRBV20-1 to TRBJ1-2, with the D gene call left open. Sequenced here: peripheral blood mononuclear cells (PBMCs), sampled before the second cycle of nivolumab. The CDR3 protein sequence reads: CSARDNYGYTF. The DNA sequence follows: TGCAGTGCTAGGGATAACTATGGCTACACCTTC.